One sample yielded the 26 T cell receptor beta chains listed below, sequenced in a study of OX40 agonist ivuxolimab in advanced cancers. Method: immunoSEQ multiplex PCR; TCRdb's copy keeps in-frame clones and lacks some. The sample has about 48,000 clones, around 88% seen once. The specimen was CD4+ or CD8+ T cells sorted from blood, collected in a trial of the OX40 agonist ivuxolimab. The receptors come from an adult with an advanced solid tumor such as melanoma, head and neck, liver or kidney cancer.

The rearrangement joins TRBV9 to TRBJ2-2; no clear D gene. CDR1 is SGDLS, CDR2 YYNGEE, per germline. This CDR3 has 11 residues. Trimming removed 6 bases from V and 0 bases from J, with 0 bases in between. CDR3 sequence reads: CASTNTGELFF. For the CDR3, the DNA is TGTGCCAGCACGAACACCGGGGAGCTGTTTTTT.

The chain joins TRBV4-1 to TRBJ1-1; D is unresolved. CDR1 is MGHRA, CDR2 YSYEKL, per germline. V was trimmed by 2 bases and J by 5 bases, leaving 15 bases between them. The CDR3 runs 15 residues. Here the CDR3 DNA reads TGCGCCAGCAGCCAACTGCCTCAACAGATGACTGAAGCTTTCTTT. This encodes CASSQLPQQMTEAFF.

This clone was found once. The V and J genes are TRBV9 and TRBJ1-1; 7 nucleotides agree with TRBD1. The CDR3 contains 15 residues. Trimming at V came to 4 bases and at J to 3 bases, leaving 9 bases not matched to a gene. CDR1 is SGDLS, CDR2 YYNGEE, per germline. DNA of the CDR3: TGTGCCAGCAGCCTAGACAGGGATGGGGACACTGAAGCTTTCTTT. It codes for CASSLDRDGDTEAFF.

The table lists this clone with a count of one. This chain joins TRBV27 and TRBJ1-1; tentative D call: TRBD1 (5 bases). The V end lost 3 bases, the J end lost 5 bases, and 10 bases lay between the germline ends. Per the germline V gene, CDR1 is MNHEY and CDR2 is SMNVEV (reference sequence). The CDR3 extends over 13 amino acids. For the CDR3, the DNA is TGTGCCAGCAGTTTTGGGGGATGGACTGAAGCTTTCTTT. The encoded protein is CASSFGGWTEAFF.

The table lists this clone with a count of one. This chain connects TRBV5-4 to TRBJ1-2; 9 bases are a match to TRBD1. Germline V gene lookup returns CDR1 SGHNT and CDR2 YYREEE (reference sequence). V gave up 1 base and J gave up 4 bases; unmatched junction bases: 8. There are 16 residues in the CDR3. The CDR3: CASSLSGTGRGYGYTF. CDR3 sequence (DNA): TGTGCCAGCAGCTTGTCCGGGACAGGGAGGGGCTATGGCTACACCTTC.

The rearrangement uses TRBV9 and TRBJ2-5, with D perhaps being TRBD1 or TRBD2 (6 bases each). Trimming removed 2 bases at V and 5 bases at J, with 16 bases between. The CDR3 spans 15 residues. Germline V gene data show CDR1 as SGDLS and CDR2 as YYNGEE. CDR3 DNA: TGTGCCAGCAGCGTCGGAGGGGGGCCGAGGGAGACCCAGTACTTC. Its translation: CASSVGGGPRETQYF.

The rearrangement joins TRBV5-6 to TRBJ1-6; TRBD1 matches at 10 bases. CDR3 length equals 13 residues. The germline V gene has CDR1 SGHDT and CDR2 YYEEEE. Trimming cost V 3 bases and J 11 bases; bases outside gene matches: 2. CDR3: CASSSGTGAPLHF. The CDR3 DNA is TGTGCCAGCAGCTCGGGGACAGGGGCACCCCTCCACTTT.

V is TRBV6-6 and J is TRBJ2-7; D might be TRBD1 (5 bases). CDR1 and CDR2 from the germline V gene are MNHNY and SVGAGI (reference sequence). Trimming cost V 6 bases and J 3 bases, with 18 bases left between them. CDR3 length equals 15 residues. CDR3 sequence reads: CASSPPYEDNYEQYF. The CDR3 DNA reads as TGTGCCAGCAGCCCTCCCTATGAGGACAACTACGAGCAGTACTTC.

This clone was seen only once. CDR3 sequence (DNA): TGTGCCAGCAGCTTCAGGACTAGCGGGAGAGACGAGCAGTACTTC. This gives the protein CASSFRTSGRDEQYF. The rearrangement uses TRBV7-9 and TRBJ2-7; TRBD2 agrees at 13 bases. After removal of 3 bases from V and 5 bases from J, the junction contained 4 bases not matched to a gene. Germline lookup yields CDR1 SEHNR and CDR2 FQNEAQ (reference sequence). The CDR3 length is 15 residues.

The CDR3: CASSLRQGADEQYF. CDR3 in DNA: TGTGCCAGCAGCTTAAGACAGGGGGCGGACGAGCAGTACTTC. The chain has TRBV5-4 and TRBJ2-7; TRBD1 matches 10 bases. In germline, CDR1 is SGHNT, CDR2 YYREEE (reference sequence). The CDR3 has 14 amino acids. V trimming: 2 bases; J trimming: 5 bases; junction bases outside the gene matches: 4.

This clone was observed a few times. J is TRBJ2-7 and V is TRBV28; D ambiguous. Germline V CDR1 and CDR2: MDHEN, SYDVKM. The CDR3 sequence is 16 residues long. The ends were cut back, 6 bases at V and 6 bases at J, with 24 bases in the middle. Here the CDR3 reads CASRSVVPSLALEQYF. The CDR3 nucleotides are TGTGCCAGCAGGTCCGTTGTTCCGTCCTTAGCCCTCGAGCAGTACTTC.

This CDR3 reads CASSTRRKSSYNEQFF. CDR3 coding DNA: TGTGCCAGTAGTACAAGGCGGAAGAGCTCCTACAATGAGCAGTTCTTC. The chain couples TRBV19 to TRBJ2-1; no firm D call. CDR1 is LNHDA, CDR2 SQIVND, per germline (reference sequence). V lost 4 bases to trimming and J lost 0 bases, with 13 bases between them. The CDR3 totals 16 residues.

The chain uses TRBV11-2 and TRBJ2-7; 8 bases are shared with TRBD2. The ends lost 4 bases at V and 2 bases at J; junction bases unmatched: 10. The CDR3 is 16 residues long. Germline CDR1 SGHAT, CDR2 FQNNGV. The CDR3 loop reads CASSSTLAGLTYEQYF. In DNA, the CDR3 is TGTGCCAGCAGCTCAACGCTAGCGGGTCTCACCTACGAGCAGTACTTC.

The rearrangement links TRBV29-1 to TRBJ2-5; weak D call: TRBD1 (5 bases). V lost 4 bases, J lost 3 bases, and 12 bases lay in between. Germline V gene sequence: CDR1 SQVTM, CDR2 ANQGSEA. The CDR3 sequence is 13 residues long. DNA of the CDR3: TGCAGCGTTGGGGGCGGTCTTGAAGAGACCCAGTACTTC. Its protein product is CSVGGGLEETQYF. The variable domain in full, with the rest retrieved from reference TRBV29-1 and TRBJ2-5, is SAVISQKPSRDICQRGTSLTIQCQVDSQVTMMFWYRQQPGQSLTLIATANQGSEATYESGFVIDKFPISRPNLTFSTLTVSNMSPEDSSIYLCSVGGGLEETQYFGPGTRLLVL.

The chain recombines TRBV5-1 with TRBJ2-7; a possible D gene is TRBD1 (7 bases). V gave up 0 bases and J gave up 1 base, with 11 bases separating them. Germline CDR1 reads SGHRS; CDR2 reads YFSETQ. The CDR3 has 15 residues. In DNA form, the CDR3 reads TGCGCCAGCAGCTTGGATCAGGGGGGATCCTACGAGCAGTACTTC. Translated: CASSLDQGGSYEQYF.

This clone has only one observation. V is TRBV4-2 and J is TRBJ2-7, with D possibly being TRBD1 or TRBD2 (5 bases each). V was clipped by 4 bases and J by 4 bases, with 14 bases between them. This CDR3 is built from 14 residues. Germline V gene lookup returns CDR1 LGHNA and CDR2 YNFKEQ. This CDR3 is CASSPGSGRYEQYF. The CDR3 DNA reads TGTGCCAGCAGCCCCGGCTCGGGACGGTACGAGCAGTACTTC.

The chain uses TRBV28 and TRBJ1-1; 10 nucleotides align to TRBD1. V lost 3 bases, J lost 7 bases, and 17 bases stayed unmatched. Germline values: CDR1 MDHEN, CDR2 SYDVKM. The CDR3 contains 18 residues. The DNA for the CDR3 is TGTGCCAGCAGTTTCCCCCCCTATGACGGGACAGGGGCTGATGAAGCTTTCTTT. Translated, it gives CASSFPPYDGTGADEAFF.

Concerning this clone itself: Distinct nucleotide sequences in the sample also encode this CDR3. This chain connects TRBV19 to TRBJ1-1; perhaps TRBD1 as D (6 bases). Germline CDR1 and CDR2: LNHDA and SQIVND (reference sequence). V lost 1 base and J 1 base, leaving 10 bases between the germline ends. The CDR3 length is 15 residues. In nucleotides, the CDR3 is TGTGCCAGTAGTATAGGTAGCAGGGGGAACACTGAAGCTTTCTTT. This gives the protein CASSIGSRGNTEAFF. Full variable domain (rest looked up from reference TRBV19 and TRBJ1-1): DGGITQSPKYLFRKEGQNVTLSCEQNLNHDAMYWYRQDPGQGLRLIYYSQIVNDFQKGDIAEGYSVSREKKESFPLTVTSAQKNPTAFYLCASSIGSRGNTEAFFGQGTRLTVV.

This CDR3 reads CASRAGLAAYNEQFF. The CDR3 DNA reads TGTGCCAGCAGGGCGGGACTAGCGGCCTACAATGAGCAGTTCTTC. This rearrangement joins TRBV2 to TRBJ2-1; 11 bases align to TRBD2. This CDR3 spans 15 amino acids. CDR1 and CDR2 (germline): SNHLY, FYNNEI. V was clipped by 6 bases and J by 2 bases; unmatched bases: 3.

This clone was observed once. V and J are TRBV9 and TRBJ2-3; 7 positions agree with TRBD2. The CDR3 is 15 amino acids. V was pared by 4 bases and J by 2 bases, with 7 bases of the junction left unmatched. The germline V gene encodes CDR1 SGDLS and CDR2 YYNGEE. CDR3 in amino acids: CASSSPGTTTDTQYF. The CDR3, as DNA: TGTGCCAGCAGCAGTCCCGGGACTACCACAGATACGCAGTATTTT.

V and J are TRBV4-1 and TRBJ1-1, with D possibly TRBD1 on 5 matching bases. CDR1 is MGHRA, CDR2 YSYEKL, per germline. The germline V and J ends were trimmed by 1 base and 3 bases, with 12 bases remaining between them. The CDR3 consists of 15 residues. Written as DNA, the CDR3 is TGCGCCAGCAGCCAAGCCCCAGGGATTTACACTGAAGCTTTCTTT. Its translation is CASSQAPGIYTEAFF.

The DNA of the CDR3 is TGTGCCAGCAGGGTCACTAGCGGGAGTAACACCGGGGAGCTGTTTTTT. Amino acid sequence: CASRVTSGSNTGELFF. The genes are TRBV28 and TRBJ2-2; 11 bases match TRBD2. Germline lookup yields CDR1 MDHEN and CDR2 SYDVKM. The CDR3 runs 16 residues. Germline trimming cut 6 bases from V and 2 bases from J; bases unmatched to any gene: 5.

This clone showed up just a few times. This chain uses TRBV6-1 with TRBJ1-5; the match to TRBD1 covers 8 bases. J was trimmed by 1 base and V by 9 bases; bases with no gene match: 5. In germline, CDR1 is MNHNS, CDR2 SASEGT. The CDR3 length is 14 residues. The CDR3 loop is CASAQGGSNQPQHF. The DNA for the CDR3 is TGTGCCAGTGCACAGGGGGGCAGCAATCAGCCCCAGCATTTT.

This clone was observed once. The chain uses TRBV4-2 and TRBJ2-2, with D uncertain. This CDR3 spans 15 amino acids. V was clipped by 4 bases and J by 3 bases, with 12 bases between them. Germline values: CDR1 LGHNA, CDR2 YNFKEQ. The DNA for the CDR3 is TGTGCCAGCAGCCCCCGCCCGTGGGACACCGGGGAGCTGTTTTTT. Encoded protein: CASSPRPWDTGELFF.

The rearrangement links TRBV25-1 to TRBJ2-7, with D perhaps matching TRBD1 (5 bases). The germline V gene has CDR1 MGHDK and CDR2 SYGVNS. Deletions cut 3 bases from V and 4 bases from J, with 10 bases between. CDR3 length: 13 amino acids. The CDR3 loop reads CASSDTGEYEQYF. The CDR3 region has the DNA TGTGCCAGCAGTGACACAGGCGAGTACGAGCAGTACTTC.

V gene TRBV4-1 combines with J gene TRBJ2-7; 7 nucleotides align to TRBD1. After removal of 1 base from V and 4 bases from J, the junction contained 19 bases not matched to a gene. This CDR3 region has 19 residues. The germline gives CDR1 MGHRA, CDR2 YSYEKL. CDR3 protein: CASSQVKQGLGGWRYEQYF. In DNA form, the CDR3 reads TGCGCCAGCAGCCAAGTAAAACAGGGGTTGGGTGGCTGGAGGTACGAGCAGTACTTC.